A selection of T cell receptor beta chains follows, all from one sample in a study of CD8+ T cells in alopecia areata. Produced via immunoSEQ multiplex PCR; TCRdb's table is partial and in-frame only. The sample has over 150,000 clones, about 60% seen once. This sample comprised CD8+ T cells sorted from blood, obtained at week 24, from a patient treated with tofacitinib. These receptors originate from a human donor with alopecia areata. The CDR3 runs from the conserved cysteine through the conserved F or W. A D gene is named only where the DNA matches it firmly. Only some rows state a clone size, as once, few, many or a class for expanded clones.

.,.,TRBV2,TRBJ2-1,TGTGCCTCCAAGACCAGGACTGAGCAGTTCTTC,CASKTRTEQFF
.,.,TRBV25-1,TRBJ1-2,TGTGCCAGCAGTGAAAGCCCCACTAACTATGGCTACACCTTC,CASSESPTNYGYTF
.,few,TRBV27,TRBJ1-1,TGTGCCAGCAGTTTAACAGACAATACAGAAGCTTTCTTT,CASSLTDNTEAFF
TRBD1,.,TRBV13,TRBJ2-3,TGTGCCAGCAGCTTGGACCCAGGGGGAGATACGCAGTATTTT,CASSLDPGGDTQYF
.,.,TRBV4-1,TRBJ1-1,TGCGCCAGCAGCCAAGGAGGGGTTAGTAGGACTGAAGCTTTCTTT,CASSQGGVSRTEAFF
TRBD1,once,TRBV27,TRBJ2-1,TGTGCCAGCTCCGTCGGGACAGGGGACTACAATGAGCAGTTCTTC,CASSVGTGDYNEQFF
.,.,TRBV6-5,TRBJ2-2,TGTGCCACCGGGTCGGGCACCGGGGAGCTGTTTTTT,CATGSGTGELFF
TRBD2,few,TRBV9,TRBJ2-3,TGTGCCAGCAGCGTAGCTACCCGACCAGCGGGGTTATACTCTAGCACAGATACGCAGTATTTT,CASSVATRPAGLYSSTDTQYF
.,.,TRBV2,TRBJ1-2,TGTGCAGATCATTGGAGGCACTATGGCTACACCTTC,CADHWRHYGYTF
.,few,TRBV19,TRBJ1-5,TGTGCCAGTAGGGACGGTCAATATCAGCCCCAGCATTTT,CASRDGQYQPQHF
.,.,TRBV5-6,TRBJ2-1,TGTGCCAGCAGCTCGGAGCCCTTCCATGAGCAGTTCTTC,CASSSEPFHEQFF
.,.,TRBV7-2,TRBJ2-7,TGTGCCAGCAGCGTAGGGGAGCGGTCTCTACCCTACGAGCAGTACTTC,CASSVGERSLPYEQYF
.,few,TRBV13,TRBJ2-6,TGTGCCAGCACCCAGGAGATCTCTGGGGCCAACGTCCTGACTTTC,CASTQEISGANVLTF
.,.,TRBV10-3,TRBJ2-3,TGTGCCATCGAAAGGGGCAGCCTAAGCACAGGGACAGATACGCAGTATTTT,CAIERGSLSTGTDTQYF
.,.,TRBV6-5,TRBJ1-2,TGTGCCAGCAGTTACTCGACAGCCTACCCCTATGGCTACACCTTC,CASSYSTAYPYGYTF
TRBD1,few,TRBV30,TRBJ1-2,TGTGCCTGGACCCCGGGACAGGGGGGGCACTATGGCTACACCTTC,CAWTPGQGGHYGYTF
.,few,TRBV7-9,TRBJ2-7,TGTGCCAGCAGCGGCGGGACAGCGGGTTACCCCTCCTACGAGCAGTACTTC,CASSGGTAGYPSYEQYF
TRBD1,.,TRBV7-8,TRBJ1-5,TGTGCCAGCAGCTTAGGCGGATCTAGGACAGGGGTTCAGCCCCAGCATTTT,CASSLGGSRTGVQPQHF
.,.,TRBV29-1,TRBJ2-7,TGCAGCGTTGAAGAGGTAGGGCAGGGGCTCGAGCAGTACTTC,CSVEEVGQGLEQYF
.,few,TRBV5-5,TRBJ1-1,TGTGCCAGCAGCTTCCAACAGGGACGAGACACTGAAGCTTTCTTT,CASSFQQGRDTEAFF
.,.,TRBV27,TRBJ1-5,TGTGCCAGCAGTTTATCGCGGGGGCTCGGTCAGCCCCAGCATTTT,CASSLSRGLGQPQHF
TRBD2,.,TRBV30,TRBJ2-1,TGTGCCTGGGTAGGCCGAGCGGGGGGATACAATGAGCAGTTCTTC,CAWVGRAGGYNEQFF
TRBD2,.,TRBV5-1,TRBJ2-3,TGCGCCAGCAGCCCTGGGGGGGACTCAGATACGCAGTATTTT,CASSPGGDSDTQYF
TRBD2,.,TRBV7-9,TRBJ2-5,TGTGCCAGCGGCTTAGCGAGCGGGGGGTCCCGGGAGACCCAGTACTTC,CASGLASGGSRETQYF
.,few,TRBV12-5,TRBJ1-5,TGTGCTAGTGGCATCCCGGGAGATAGCAATCAGCCCCAGCATTTT,CASGIPGDSNQPQHF
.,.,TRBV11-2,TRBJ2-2,TGTGCCAGCAGCGGGGGGGACAGGCCTACCGGGGAGCTGTTTTTT,CASSGGDRPTGELFF
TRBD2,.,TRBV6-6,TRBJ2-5,TGTGCCAGCAGTTACTCGAGCGGGACCGGGGAGACCCAGTACTTC,CASSYSSGTGETQYF
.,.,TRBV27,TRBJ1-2,TGTGCCAGCAGTTTTTCGTGGGGTCAGGGTTTGGACTACACCTTC,CASSFSWGQGLDYTF
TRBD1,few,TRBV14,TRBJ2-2,TGTGCCAGCAGCCCCATCGGGACAGGGGGCTGGTTCGGGGAGCTGTTTTTT,CASSPIGTGGWFGELFF
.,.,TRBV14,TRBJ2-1,TGTGCCAGCAGCCCGACCCGGAATGAGCAGTTCTTC,CASSPTRNEQFF
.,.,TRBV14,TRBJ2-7,TGTGCCAGCAGCCGCCCGGGTTATGGCGAGCAGTACTTC,CASSRPGYGEQYF
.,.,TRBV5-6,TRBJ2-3,TGTGCCAGCAGCTTCTTCGCAGATACGCAGTATTTT,CASSFFADTQYF
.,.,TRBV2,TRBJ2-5,TGTGCCACAAGAGTCCGGGAGACCCAGTACTTC,CATRVRETQYF
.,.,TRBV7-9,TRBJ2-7,TGTGCCAGCAGCTTAGGAGGAGTGATCGAGCAGTACTTC,CASSLGGVIEQYF
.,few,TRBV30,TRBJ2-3,TGTGCCTGGAGTTGGGGACGCACAGATACGCAGTATTTT,CAWSWGRTDTQYF
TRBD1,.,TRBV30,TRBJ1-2,TGTGCCTGGGGGACAGGGGGCAGATCAGTCTATGGCTACACCTTC,CAWGTGGRSVYGYTF
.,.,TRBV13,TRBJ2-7,TGTGCCAGCAGCCCCCCGTTTACTTCAGGGACTTACGAGCAGTACTTC,CASSPPFTSGTYEQYF
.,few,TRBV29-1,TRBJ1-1,TGCAGCGTTGAAGTCGGAAAAGGAGCTTTCTTT,CSVEVGKGAFF
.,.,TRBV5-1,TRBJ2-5,TGCGCCAGCAGCTTGGCGGGATCGATTGGCCGGGTAGGCCAGTACTTC,CASSLAGSIGRVGQYF
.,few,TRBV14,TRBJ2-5,TGTGCCAGCAGCCAATTGGCAGGGCCTTTGAGGGAGACCCAGTACTTC,CASSQLAGPLRETQYF
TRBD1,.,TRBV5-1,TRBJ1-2,TGCGCCAGCAGCCCGACAGGGGTTGGGGTCTATGGCTACACCTTC,CASSPTGVGVYGYTF
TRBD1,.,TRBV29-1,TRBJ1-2,TGCAGCGTGGGGACAGGGAATGGCTACACCTTC,CSVGTGNGYTF
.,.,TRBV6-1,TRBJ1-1,TGTGCCAGCAGTGAAGCGCTGTTGGCAGGGATAATGAACACTGAAGCTTTCTTT,CASSEALLAGIMNTEAFF
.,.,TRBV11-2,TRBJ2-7,TGTGCCAGCAGCTTCGGCCTCTCCCCCTACGAGCAGTACTTC,CASSFGLSPYEQYF
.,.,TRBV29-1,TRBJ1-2,TGCAGCGTTTTGACCAATGGCTACACCTTC,CSVLTNGYTF
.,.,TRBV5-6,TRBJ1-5,TGTGCCAGCAGCTCAGGTAATCAGCCCCAGCATTTT,CASSSGNQPQHF
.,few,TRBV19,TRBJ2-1,TGTGCCAGTGATACAGGTTACAATGAGCAGTTCTTC,CASDTGYNEQFF